Following are 22 T cell receptor beta chains from one sample sequenced in a study of vaccination effects on CD4 cells after COVID-19. Sequenced by immunoSEQ multiplex PCR; TCRdb stores in-frame clones only, minus some. The sample has 30,000 to 35,000 clones, roughly 80% seen once. After roughly eleven days in culture, the CD4+ T cells were isolated. According to PCR results, the person was infected with SARS-CoV-2 between March and December 2020. All participants had two doses of either the BNT162b2 or mRNA-1273 vaccine. For these receptors, no antigen is known. The specimen was CD4+ T cells from PBMCs cultured without peptide, collected after COVID-19 vaccination. The receptors were gathered from a human donor who had a prior SARS-CoV-2 infection.

The chain employs TRBV6-5 and TRBJ2-3; D may correspond to TRBD1 or TRBD2 (5 bases each). V lost 10 bases, J lost 5 bases, and 16 bases lay in between. The germline CDR1 and CDR2 sequences are MNHEY and SVGAGI. CDR3 length: 13 amino acids. The chain's CDR3 is CATLDSGQDTQYF. The CDR3 coding sequence is TGTGCCACCCTGGACTCGGGGCAAGATACGCAGTATTTT.

The chain couples TRBV11-1 to TRBJ2-7; tentatively, D is TRBD1 (6 bases). Germline lookup yields CDR1 SGHAT and CDR2 FQDESV (reference sequence). The V end lost 1 base, the J end lost 2 bases, and 15 bases lay between the germline ends. The length of the CDR3 is 16 residues. CDR3 protein: CASSLVGTSLPYEQYF. As DNA, the CDR3 is TGTGCCAGCAGCTTAGTCGGGACATCTTTACCCTACGAGCAGTACTTC.

This chain uses TRBV9 with TRBJ2-5, with D unclear. The CDR3 spans 14 residues. V lost 3 bases, J lost 0 bases, and 9 bases lay in between. Germline assignment: CDR1 SGDLS and CDR2 YYNGEE. CDR3: CASSATPYQETQYF. The CDR3 region has the DNA TGTGCCAGCAGCGCAACTCCGTACCAAGAGACCCAGTACTTC.

Only a few counts were recorded for this clone. V usage is TRBV10-3 and J usage is TRBJ2-7; D possibly corresponds to TRBD1 (5 bases). Germline CDR1 is ENHRY and CDR2 is SYGVKD. V was trimmed by 5 bases and J by 3 bases, leaving 14 bases between them. This CDR3 spans 14 amino acids. The CDR3 DNA is TGTGCCATCAGTAATCCCCGAGACAGCTACGAGCAGTACTTC. Protein product: CAISNPRDSYEQYF.

The V gene is TRBV4-3, the J gene TRBJ1-1; a weak D match, TRBD1 (6 bases). V was pared by 3 bases and J by 0 bases, with 11 bases between. The CDR3 sequence is 15 residues long. Germline V gene sequence: CDR1 LGHNA, CDR2 YSLEER. In DNA form, the CDR3 reads TGCGCCAGCAGCCACGGACAGCCGTTGAACACTGAAGCTTTCTTT. This encodes CASSHGQPLNTEAFF.

This clone showed up just a few times. The chain joins TRBV14 to TRBJ2-1, with a tentative D call TRBD2 (5 bases). V was trimmed by 1 base and J by 10 bases, leaving 14 bases between them. CDR1 SGHDN and CDR2 FVKESK come from the germline V gene. This CDR3 spans 14 amino acids. CDR3 region: CASSQGKRFSEQFF. The CDR3 coding sequence is TGTGCCAGCAGCCAAGGAAAGCGGTTCTCCGAGCAGTTCTTC. The full variable domain, completed using reference TRBV14 and TRBJ2-1, is EAGVTQFPSHSVIEKGQTVTLRCDPISGHDNLYWYRRVMGKEIKFLLHFVKESKQDESGMPNNRFLAERTGGTYSTLKVQPAELEDSGVYFCASSQGKRFSEQFFGPGTRLTVL.

This clone has more than one count but fewer than ten. The gene calls are TRBV7-9 and TRBJ2-1; D unclear. V lost 0 bases and J lost 10, with 19 bases in between. CDR3 length: 16 residues. CDR1 is SEHNR, CDR2 FQNEAQ, per germline (reference sequence). The CDR3: CASSLAWRYERLEQFF. The CDR3 bases are TGTGCCAGCAGCTTAGCGTGGCGTTATGAACGATTGGAGCAGTTCTTC. Full variable domain (remainder filled in from reference TRBV7-9 and TRBJ2-1): DTGVSQNPRHKITKRGQNVTFRCDPISEHNRLYWYRQTLGQGPEFLTYFQNEAQLEKSRLLSDRFSAERPKGSFSTLEIQRTEQGDSAMYLCASSLAWRYERLEQFFGPGTRLTVL.

The chain is built from TRBV15 and TRBJ2-3; no clear D gene. Trimming cost V 0 bases and J 13 bases, with 14 bases left between them. The CDR3 length is 13 residues. Germline CDR1 reads LNHNV; CDR2 reads YYDKDF (reference sequence). The CDR3 coding sequence is TGTGCCACCAGCAGAGACCCGGACGACTGGGAGTATTTT. Protein: CATSRDPDDWEYF.

V usage is TRBV20-1 and J usage is TRBJ2-1; D gene unclear. Germline values: CDR1 DFQATT, CDR2 SNEGSKA (reference sequence). Trimming removed 3 bases at V and 4 bases at J, with 10 bases between. The length of the CDR3 is 13 residues. CDR3 region: CSASLGHYNEQFF. The DNA for the CDR3 is TGCAGTGCTAGTCTGGGTCATTACAATGAGCAGTTCTTC.

This chain connects TRBV11-2 to TRBJ1-1; 7 bases agree with TRBD1. Looked up from germline, CDR1 is SGHAT and CDR2 is FQNNGV. V dropped 5 bases and J dropped 5; count of bases not matched to a gene: 11. There are 15 residues in the CDR3. Here the CDR3 reads CASSTDQGGRTEAFF. CDR3 coding DNA: TGTGCCAGCAGCACAGATCAGGGGGGGAGGACTGAAGCTTTCTTT.

The chain uses TRBV18 and TRBJ2-1, with D possibly matching TRBD1 (6 bases). The CDR3 has 15 residues. Germline CDR1 KGHSH, CDR2 LQKENI. V was clipped by 6 bases and J by 5 bases, with 17 bases between them. The CDR3 protein is CASSQTYTGNNEQFF. The CDR3 nucleotides read TGTGCCAGCTCCCAAACGTACACAGGGAACAATGAGCAGTTCTTC.

V gene TRBV15 combines with J gene TRBJ2-1, with 9 bases aligning to TRBD2. Trimming cost V 0 bases and J 4 bases; bases outside gene matches: 13. This CDR3 is 19 amino acids long. Germline V lookup: CDR1 LNHNV, CDR2 YYDKDF (reference sequence). CDR3 amino acids: CATSRDSASTSGGYNEQFF. The CDR3 DNA follows: TGTGCCACCAGCAGAGATAGCGCCTCGACTAGCGGAGGATACAATGAGCAGTTCTTC.

V and J are TRBV30 and TRBJ2-2; D is uncertain. Germline CDR1 is GTSNPN and CDR2 is SVGIG (reference sequence). The CDR3 loop spans 11 amino acids. Trimming took off 7 bases at V and 7 bases at J, with 10 bases between the two ends. Here the CDR3 reads CAFSAGGELFF. CDR3 nucleotides: TGTGCCTTCTCAGCCGGCGGGGAGCTGTTTTTT.

The genes are TRBV4-1 and TRBJ1-6; weak D call: TRBD1 (6 bases). Trimming removed 4 bases at V and 10 bases at J, with 26 bases between. The V gene's germline CDR1 is MGHRA and CDR2 YSYEKL. There are 18 residues in the CDR3. The CDR3 here is CASSPRWTGEGVMSPLHF. DNA of the CDR3: TGCGCCAGCAGCCCGCGATGGACCGGGGAGGGGGTAATGTCACCCCTCCACTTT.

This chain uses TRBV2 with TRBJ2-7, with TRBD1 matching 9 bases. Trimming at V came to 6 bases and at J to 4 bases, leaving 7 bases not matched to a gene. Per germline, CDR1 SNHLY and CDR2 FYNNEI. The CDR3 extends over 14 amino acids. The CDR3 DNA sequence: TGTGCCAGCAGCGGACAGGGGATAGGATACGAGCAGTACTTC. Translated: CASSGQGIGYEQYF.

This rearrangement joins TRBV29-1 to TRBJ2-7, with 9 bases fitting TRBD1. The ends lost 5 bases at V and 3 bases at J; junction bases unmatched: 5. This CDR3 is 13 amino acids long. Germline V CDR1 and CDR2: SQVTM, ANQGSEA. The CDR3: CSVPDRGNYEQYF. In nucleotides, the CDR3 is TGCAGCGTTCCGGACAGGGGCAACTACGAGCAGTACTTC.

The chain has TRBV5-8 and TRBJ2-4, with D perhaps matching TRBD2 (6 bases). Germline loops: CDR1 SGHTS, CDR2 YDEGEE. This CDR3 spans 17 amino acids. V gave up 4 bases and J gave up 0 bases, with 17 bases separating them. The DNA of the CDR3 is TGTGCCAGCAGCCCCCGGGACTCTGCGATAGCCAAAAACATTCAGTACTTC. Protein sequence: CASSPRDSAIAKNIQYF. The complete variable domain, with remaining parts taken from reference TRBV5-8 and TRBJ2-4, reads EAGVTQSPTHLIKTRGQQATLRCSPISGHTSVYWYQQALGLGLQFLLWYDEGEERNRGNFPPRFSGRQFPNYSSELNVNALELEDSALYLCASSPRDSAIAKNIQYFGAGTRLSVL.

The gene calls are TRBV6-5 and TRBJ1-5; TRBD1 matches at 8 bases. From germline, CDR1 is MNHEY and CDR2 SVGAGI. The CDR3 contains 14 residues. V was pared by 5 bases and J by 6 bases, with 6 bases of the junction left unmatched. CDR3 region: CASSRTTGVQPQHF. The CDR3 coding sequence is TGTGCCAGCAGTCGAACGACAGGGGTTCAGCCCCAGCATTTT.

V and J are TRBV5-1 and TRBJ1-4, with D maybe TRBD1 (6 bases). Germline CDR1 SGHRS, CDR2 YFSETQ. CDR3 length equals 17 residues. Between the trimmed V and J ends, which lost 4 bases and 6 bases, there was a span of 22 bases. CDR3 protein: CASSPDSFRGPYEKLFF. In nucleotides, the CDR3 is TGCGCCAGCAGCCCGGACAGTTTTAGGGGTCCTTATGAAAAACTGTTTTTT.

The rearrangement links TRBV19 to TRBJ1-2, with D tentatively TRBD1 (5 bases). The V gene's germline CDR1 is LNHDA and CDR2 SQIVND (reference sequence). Between the trimmed V and J ends, which lost 7 bases and 1 base, there was a span of 13 bases. The CDR3 spans 14 residues. CDR3 loop: CASKSGSLNYGYTF. In DNA, the CDR3 is TGTGCCAGTAAATCAGGGTCCCTTAACTATGGCTACACCTTC.

The chain employs TRBV5-4 and TRBJ2-7; 8 nucleotides agree with TRBD1. CDR1 is SGHNT and CDR2 is YYREEE in the germline V gene (reference sequence). This CDR3 spans 13 amino acids. V gave up 4 bases and J gave up 5 bases; unmatched junction bases: 5. CDR3 residues: CASSLRGPHEQYF. The CDR3 coding sequence is TGTGCCAGCAGCCTCAGGGGGCCCCACGAGCAGTACTTC.

The J gene is TRBJ2-1, the V gene TRBV6-6; D call uncertain. CDR1 and CDR2 from the germline V gene are MNHNY and SVGAGI (reference sequence). V lost 6 bases and J 9 bases, leaving 9 bases between the germline ends. The CDR3 runs 11 residues. Here the CDR3 DNA reads TGTGCCAGCAGACAAGTGGTTGAGCAGTTCTTC. Protein: CASRQVVEQFF.